This TCR beta chain was observed in a study of OX40 agonist ivuxolimab in advanced cancers. Study summary: Ivuxolimab was administered intravenously to patients at 0.01 to 10 mg/kg every 2 weeks.

The protocol was immunoSEQ multiplex PCR, while the TCRdb copy is restricted to in-frame clones and leaves out a portion. The sample shows over 55,000 clones, around 80% of them seen only once. The germline V and J ends were trimmed by 5 bases and 3 bases, with 14 bases remaining between them. Per germline, CDR1 MNHEY and CDR2 SVGAGI. This CDR3 comprises 15 residues. This chain joins TRBV6-5 and TRBJ2-1; weak D call: TRBD2 (5 bases). The receptor comes from an adult with an advanced solid tumor such as melanoma, head and neck, liver or kidney cancer. Material: CD4+ or CD8+ T cells sorted from blood, obtained in a trial of the OX40 agonist ivuxolimab. The CDR3 region is CASSPQARDYNEQFF. CDR3 bases: TGTGCCAGCAGTCCTCAGGCCCGGGACTACAATGAGCAGTTCTTC.